This T cell receptor (beta chain) was identified in a study of cytomegalovirus exposure and HLA in healthy donors. Background on the study: The use of the same platform for the roughly 110 validation repertoires and the roughly 700 first-cohort repertoires was reported by a later analysis.

Study results and caveats: There were a few CMV-associated chains whose specificity for CMV antigens was confirmed in vitro. Reportedly, diagnosis of cytomegalovirus status by the classifier showed high specificity and sensitivity.

This clone was recorded once. Its specificity is not known. Clones were read by immunoSEQ multiplex PCR, and TCRdb kept only the in-frame ones, dropping some. The data contain some 250,000 clones, 90% of them singletons. CDR1 is LGHNA and CDR2 is YSLEER in the germline V gene. This CDR3 region has 15 residues. Trimming cost V 0 bases and J 3 bases, with 12 bases left between them. The donors belonged to the approximately 110-subject validation cohort, separate from the roughly 670-subject first cohort. The TCR originated in a woman under 30 in good health and CMV-seronegative. The gene calls are TRBV4-3 and TRBJ2-7, with a weak D call TRBD2 (6 bases). Sequenced material: PBMCs. CDR3 amino acids: CASSQEGLPDYEQYF. The CDR3 bases are TGCGCCAGCAGCCAAGAAGGACTACCCGACTACGAGCAGTACTTC.